The 14 T cell receptor beta chains below all came from one sample that was sequenced in a study of blood T cell repertoires in COVID-19. TCRdb keeps only in-frame clones here, not all; method: immunoSEQ multiplex PCR. The sample lists hundreds of thousands of clones, 80% to 90% seen once, with less than 1.2% in the top ten. The sample taken for sequencing was PBMCs or T cells enriched from blood (not recorded which). These receptors all stem from a man aged 18 to 30 who had recovered from COVID-19.

The chain recombines TRBV7-2 with TRBJ2-7, with TRBD2 identical over 8 bases. This CDR3 comprises 15 residues. Trimming removed 5 bases from V and 0 bases from J; junction bases left unmatched: 6. CDR1 is SGHTA and CDR2 is FQGNSA in the germline V gene. CDR3 sequence: CASSGSGSLSYEQYF. For the CDR3, the DNA is TGTGCCAGCAGCGGCAGCGGGAGCCTCTCCTACGAGCAGTACTTC.

The genes are TRBV5-1 and TRBJ2-3; possible D gene TRBD1, 5 bases. The V gene's germline CDR1 is SGHRS and CDR2 YFSETQ. This CDR3 is 14 amino acids long. The V end was cut by 4 bases, the J end by 5 bases, with 14 bases between. The CDR3 loop reads CASSPSTARDTQYF. The CDR3 coding sequence is TGCGCCAGCAGCCCTTCGACAGCAAGAGATACGCAGTATTTT. Variable domain in full (rest from reference TRBV5-1 and TRBJ2-3): KAGVTQTPRYLIKTRGQQVTLSCSPISGHRSVSWYQQTPGQGLQFLFEYFSETQRNKGNFPGRFSGRQFSNSRSEMNVSTLELGDSALYLCASSPSTARDTQYFGPGTRLTVL.

The rearrangement links TRBV19 to TRBJ2-7, with unresolved D. Trimming took 4 bases from V and 0 from J, leaving 7 bases between them. Germline V CDR1 and CDR2: LNHDA, SQIVND (reference sequence). There are 13 residues in the CDR3. CDR3 sequence (DNA): TGTGCCAGTAGTAGCGGCCACTCCTACGAGCAGTACTTC. As protein: CASSSGHSYEQYF.

This sequence joins TRBV4-1 and TRBJ2-7; weak D call: TRBD2 (6 bases). This CDR3 is built from 14 residues. Trimming removed 1 base from V and 4 bases from J, with 11 bases in between. Germline V gene lookup returns CDR1 MGHRA and CDR2 YSYEKL. Here the CDR3 DNA reads TGCGCCAGCAGCCAAGGGGGCGGAGGGTACGAGCAGTACTTC. It is translated as CASSQGGGGYEQYF.

This clone was seen a few times. The rearrangement joins TRBV28 to TRBJ1-5, with 8 bases fitting TRBD1. Germline lookup yields CDR1 MDHEN and CDR2 SYDVKM. The CDR3 loop spans 17 amino acids. Unmatched junction bases numbered 11, after V lost 6 bases and J lost 1 base. CDR3 amino acids: CASRLRTGLLSNQPQHF. The CDR3 bases are TGTGCCAGCAGACTTCGGACAGGGCTACTGAGCAATCAGCCCCAGCATTTT. Full variable domain (outside the CDR3, taken from reference TRBV28 and TRBJ1-5): DVKVTQSSRYLVKRTGEKVFLECVQDMDHENMFWYRQDPGLGLRLIYFSYDVKMKEKGDIPEGYSVSREKKERFSLILESASTNQTSMYLCASRLRTGLLSNQPQHFGDGTRLSIL.

The chain couples TRBV5-1 to TRBJ1-1; D is unresolved. Trimming shortened V by 3 bases and J by 0 bases, and 9 bases separated the two germline ends. Germline V gene lookup returns CDR1 SGHRS and CDR2 YFSETQ. The CDR3 consists of 14 residues. The CDR3 is CASSSSSMNTEAFF. CDR3 bases: TGCGCCAGCAGCTCCAGTTCGATGAACACTGAAGCTTTCTTT.

V and J are TRBV4-1 and TRBJ2-1; D might be TRBD2 (6 bases). Germline V gene lookup returns CDR1 MGHRA and CDR2 YSYEKL. Trimming removed 0 bases at V and 9 bases at J, with 18 bases between. The CDR3 is 16 amino acids. CDR3 region: CASSQDPRLVRVEQFF. CDR3 in DNA: TGCGCCAGCAGCCAAGACCCCCGACTAGTACGGGTTGAGCAGTTCTTC.

The chain couples TRBV5-4 to TRBJ2-2; 7 nucleotides match TRBD1. V trimming: 2 bases; J trimming: 3 bases; junction bases outside the gene matches: 7. The CDR3 runs to 16 residues. The germline CDR1 and CDR2 sequences are SGHNT and YYREEE (reference sequence). CDR3 DNA sequence: TGTGCCAGCAGCTTTGGGGGCAGGGGGTACACCGGGGAGCTGTTTTTT. As protein: CASSFGGRGYTGELFF.

The gene calls are TRBV6-1 and TRBJ1-2; a weak D match, TRBD1 (6 bases). V lost 2 bases and J lost 1, with 14 bases in between. The germline gives CDR1 MNHNS, CDR2 SASEGT. The CDR3 runs to 16 residues. CDR3 nucleotide sequence: TGTGCCAGCAGTGAACCGGGGGGCGGTTTTAACTATGGCTACACCTTC. This sequence encodes CASSEPGGGFNYGYTF.

The chain couples TRBV10-2 to TRBJ1-5, with TRBD1 matching 7 bases. CDR1 and CDR2 from the germline V gene are WSHSY and SAAADI. Losses at the gene ends were 5 bases for V and 0 bases for J; bases not matched to a gene: 16. The CDR3 has 19 residues. The CDR3 is CASSPTRRQGYFSNQPQHF. CDR3 sequence (DNA): TGCGCCAGCAGTCCAACCCGCAGACAGGGCTACTTTAGCAATCAGCCCCAGCATTTT.

The chain joins TRBV21-1 to TRBJ2-4; no DNA check was done on the table's D call, TRBD1. TRBV21-1 is described as a pseudogene. CDR3 length: 13 residues. In DNA form, the CDR3 reads TGTGCCAGGGCGACAGTAGCCAAAAACATTCAGTACTTC. Protein product: CARATVAKNIQYF.

The table lists this clone with a count of one. The V gene is TRBV12-5, the J gene TRBJ1-1, with TRBD1 as a possible D gene (6 bases). CDR3 size: 17 residues. With 2 bases removed from V and 9 bases from J, the gap between germline ends came to 25 bases. The germline CDR1 and CDR2 sequences are LGHNT and FRNRAP. DNA for the CDR3: TGTGCTAGTGGTTTGATTGTTAATTTATTTGAGACAGGAAAAGCTTTCTTT. This sequence encodes CASGLIVNLFETGKAFF.

CDR3 in amino acids: CASSPPTVRSTNEKLFF. The CDR3 DNA reads TGTGCCAGCTCACCACCGACAGTCAGATCAACTAATGAAAAACTGTTTTTT. The chain joins TRBV18 to TRBJ1-4, with a possible D match to TRBD1 (5 bases). V was pared by 0 bases and J by 0 bases, with 11 bases between. The CDR3 contains 17 residues. CDR1 and CDR2 from the germline V gene are KGHSH and LQKENI.

The rearrangement links TRBV4-1 to TRBJ2-6, with 7 bases that match TRBD2. V dropped 5 bases and J dropped 6; count of bases not matched to a gene: 4. Germline CDR1 and CDR2: MGHRA and YSYEKL. The CDR3 runs to 14 residues. The CDR3 region is CASSSGGSANVLTF. The DNA of the CDR3 is TGCGCCAGCAGCTCGGGGGGTTCGGCCAACGTCCTGACTTTC.